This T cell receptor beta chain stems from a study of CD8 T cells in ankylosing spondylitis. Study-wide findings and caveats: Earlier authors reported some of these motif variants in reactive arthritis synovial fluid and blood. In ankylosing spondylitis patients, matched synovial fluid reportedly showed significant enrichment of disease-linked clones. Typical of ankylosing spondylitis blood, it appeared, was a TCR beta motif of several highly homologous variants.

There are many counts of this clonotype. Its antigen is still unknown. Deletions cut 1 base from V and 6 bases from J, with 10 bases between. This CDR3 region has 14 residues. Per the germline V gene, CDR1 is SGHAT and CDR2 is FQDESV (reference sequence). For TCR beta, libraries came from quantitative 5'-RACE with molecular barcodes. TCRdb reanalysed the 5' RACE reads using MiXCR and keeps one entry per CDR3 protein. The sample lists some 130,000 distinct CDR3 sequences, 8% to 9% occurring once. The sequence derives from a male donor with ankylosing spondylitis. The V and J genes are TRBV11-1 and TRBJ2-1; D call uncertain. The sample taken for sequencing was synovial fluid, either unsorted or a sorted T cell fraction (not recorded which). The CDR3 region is CASSLGRTGNEQFF. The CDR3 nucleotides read TGTGCCAGCAGCTTAGGAAGGACGGGCAATGAGCAGTTCTTC.